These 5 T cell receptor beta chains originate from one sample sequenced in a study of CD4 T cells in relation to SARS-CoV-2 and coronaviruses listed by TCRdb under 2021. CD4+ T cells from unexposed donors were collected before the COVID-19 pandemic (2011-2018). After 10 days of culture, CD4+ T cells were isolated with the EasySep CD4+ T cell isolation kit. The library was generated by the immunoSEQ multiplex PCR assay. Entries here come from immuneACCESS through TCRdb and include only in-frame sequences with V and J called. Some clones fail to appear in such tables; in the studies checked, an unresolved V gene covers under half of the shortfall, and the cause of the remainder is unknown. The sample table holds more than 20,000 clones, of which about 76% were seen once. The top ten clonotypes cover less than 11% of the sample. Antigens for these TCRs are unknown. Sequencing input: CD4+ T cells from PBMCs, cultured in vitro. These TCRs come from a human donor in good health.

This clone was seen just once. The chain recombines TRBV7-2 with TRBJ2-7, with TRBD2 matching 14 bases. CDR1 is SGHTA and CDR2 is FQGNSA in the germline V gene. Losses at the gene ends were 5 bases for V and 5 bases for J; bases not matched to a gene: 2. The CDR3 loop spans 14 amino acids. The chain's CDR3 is CASSKGLAGDEQYF. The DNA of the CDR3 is TGTGCCAGCAGCAAGGGACTAGCGGGAGACGAGCAGTACTTC.

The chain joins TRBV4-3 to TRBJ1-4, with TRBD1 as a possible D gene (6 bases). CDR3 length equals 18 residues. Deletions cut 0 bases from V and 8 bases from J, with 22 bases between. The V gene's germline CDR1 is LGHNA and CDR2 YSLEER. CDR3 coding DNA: TGCGCCAGCAGCCAAGATTGGCGGGCAGGAGGGGGAAAGGAAAAACTGTTTTTT. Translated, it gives CASSQDWRAGGGKEKLFF.

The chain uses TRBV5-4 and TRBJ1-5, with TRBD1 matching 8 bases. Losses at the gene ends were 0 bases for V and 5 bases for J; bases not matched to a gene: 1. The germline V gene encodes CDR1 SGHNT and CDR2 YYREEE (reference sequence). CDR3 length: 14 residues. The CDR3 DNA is TGTGCCAGCAGCTTGGACAGGGGGGATCAGCCCCAGCATTTT. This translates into CASSLDRGDQPQHF. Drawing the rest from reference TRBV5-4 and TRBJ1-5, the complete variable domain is ETGVTQSPTHLIKTRGQQVTLRCSSQSGHNTVSWYQQALGQGPQFIFQYYREEENGRGNFPPRFSGLQFPNYSSELNVNALELDDSALYLCASSLDRGDQPQHFGDGTRLSIL.

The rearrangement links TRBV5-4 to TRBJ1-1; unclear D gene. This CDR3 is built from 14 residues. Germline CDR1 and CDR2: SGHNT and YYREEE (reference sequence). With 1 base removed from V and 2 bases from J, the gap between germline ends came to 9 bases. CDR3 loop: CASSLLADNTEAFF. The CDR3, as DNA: TGTGCCAGCAGCTTGTTGGCAGACAACACTGAAGCTTTCTTT.

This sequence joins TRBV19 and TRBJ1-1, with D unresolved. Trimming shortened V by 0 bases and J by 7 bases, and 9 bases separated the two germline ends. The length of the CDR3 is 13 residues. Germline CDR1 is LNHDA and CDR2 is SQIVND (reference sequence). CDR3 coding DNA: TGTGCCAGTAGTATAGATTTAACGCTTGAAGCTTTCTTT. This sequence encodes CASSIDLTLEAFF.